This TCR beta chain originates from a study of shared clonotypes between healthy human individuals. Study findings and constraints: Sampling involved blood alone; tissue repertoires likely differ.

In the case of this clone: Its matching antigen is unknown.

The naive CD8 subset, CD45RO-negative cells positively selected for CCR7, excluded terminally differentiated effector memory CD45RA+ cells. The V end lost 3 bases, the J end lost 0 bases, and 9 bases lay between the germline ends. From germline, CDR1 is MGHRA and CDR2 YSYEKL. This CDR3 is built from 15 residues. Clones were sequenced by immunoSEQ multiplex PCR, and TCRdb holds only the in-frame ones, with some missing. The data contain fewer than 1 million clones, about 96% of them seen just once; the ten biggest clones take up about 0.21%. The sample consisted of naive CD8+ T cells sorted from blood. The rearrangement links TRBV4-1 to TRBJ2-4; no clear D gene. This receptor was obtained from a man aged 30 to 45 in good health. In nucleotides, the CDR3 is TGCGCCAGCAGCCAGCTCGTTATAGCCAAAAACATTCAGTACTTC. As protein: CASSQLVIAKNIQYF.